This entry features one T cell receptor (beta chain) sequence. This CDR3 has 15 residues. The trim removed 6 bases at V and 8 bases at J, leaving 9 bases unmatched. Germline loops: CDR1 ENHRY, CDR2 SYGVKD. Method: immunoSEQ multiplex PCR; TCRdb's copy keeps in-frame clones and lacks some. Of 150,000 to 200,000 clones in the sample, 70% to 90% were seen once. This record comes from a study of blood T cell repertoires in COVID-19. The chain links TRBV10-3 to TRBJ2-1, with 11 bases matching TRBD2. This receptor was taken from a woman older than 75 with COVID-19, enrolled during active disease. The sequenced sample consisted of peripheral blood. The CDR3 nucleotides are TGTGCCATCAGGGGGCTAGCGGGAGGTCCAGATGAGCAGTTCTTC. Translation gives CAIRGLAGGPDEQFF.